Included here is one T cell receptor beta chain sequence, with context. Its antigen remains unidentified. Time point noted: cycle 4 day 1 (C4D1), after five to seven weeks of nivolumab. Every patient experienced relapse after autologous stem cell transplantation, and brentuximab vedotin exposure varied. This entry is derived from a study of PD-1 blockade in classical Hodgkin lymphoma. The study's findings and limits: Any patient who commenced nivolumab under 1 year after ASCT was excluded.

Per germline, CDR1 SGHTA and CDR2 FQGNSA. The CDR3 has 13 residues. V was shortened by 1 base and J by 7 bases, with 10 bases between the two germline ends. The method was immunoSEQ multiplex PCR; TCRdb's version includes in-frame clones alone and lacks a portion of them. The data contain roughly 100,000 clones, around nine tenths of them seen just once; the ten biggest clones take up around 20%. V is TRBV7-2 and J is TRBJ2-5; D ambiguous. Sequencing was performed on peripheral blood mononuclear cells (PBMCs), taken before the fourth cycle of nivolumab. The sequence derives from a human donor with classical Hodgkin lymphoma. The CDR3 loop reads CASSLGVLRTQYF. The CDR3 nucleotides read TGTGCCAGCAGCTTAGGGGTTCTTAGGACCCAGTACTTC.